This T cell receptor (beta chain) was sequenced during a study of T cells after yellow fever vaccination (dated by TCRdb to the late 2010s). At the level of the whole study: Libraries from fractions with low cell numbers were prepared with the SMART-Seq v4 Ultra Low Input RNA kit. Bulk TCR alpha and beta repertoires were sequenced longitudinally to track T-cell clones before and after primary and booster YFV17D yellow fever vaccination. Two healthy male donors, one aged 18 to 29 and one aged 30 to 40 years, made up the cohort. Blood samples were taken at several timepoints before and after primary and secondary immunization, and bulk PBMC replicates and cell subsets were isolated. Overall study results and their limits: The secondary T-cell response was found to be weaker but faster than the primary response, with a peak reached on day 5 rather than on day 15. Because the study included only a couple of donors, the extent to which the findings can be generalized is limited. Computational filtering was required because FACS-sorted repertoires could contain abundant contaminating clonotypes from the bulk population. A small fraction of clonotypes appeared in both the CD4 and CD8 compartments, likely as a result of convergent recombination. Most clones expanded after primary vaccination were re-detected after the booster (almost 98% of CD4 and approximately 88% of CD8), suggesting broad memory maintenance.

TCR cDNA was synthesized by 5'RACE template switching, through which a universal primer site and unique molecular identifiers were introduced. cDNA synthesis was primed from both the TCR alpha and TCR beta constant segments. Library amplification involved two PCR steps, and the second step added sample barcodes and sequencing adapters. Sequencing of libraries was performed on Illumina HiSeq 2500 (2x100 bp) or NovaSeq (2x150 bp). In the original analysis: Demultiplexing of reads and collapsing into UMI consensus sequences were performed with MIGEC, and V(D)J alignment was carried out with MiXCR. Vaccine-responding clonotypes were defined with edgeR using replicate PBMC samples, requiring FDR below 0.01 and a log2 fold change above 5 up to day 15. Each bulk clonotype received a CD4 or CD8 identity based on whether the sequenced CD4 or CD8 repertoire contained that clonotype at higher abundance. TCRdb trimmed public reads at Q25 via fastp, called clones via MiXCR and kept in-frame beta chains. Each CDR3 protein appears once, grouped with its most common genes and DNA. TCRdb's processing, not the study's, gives the V and J calls here. The table for this sample lists around 250,000 distinct CDR3 sequences; 6% to 7.5% of them were counted only once. About 0.85% of the sample is taken by the ten largest.

The table lists this clonotype with a few counts. This receptor's antigen is unknown. Base qualities are not provided; no much larger clone lies one nucleotide away. The treatment or condition label, as the study defines it: live attenuated yellow fever vaccine strain. A standard Ficoll-Paque protocol was used to isolate PBMCs from peripheral blood. CD4 and CD8 T-cell fractions were isolated with Dynabeads CD4 and CD8 positive selection kits. RNA was extracted with TriZol from bulk PBMCs, CD4 and CD8 fractions, and dextramer-positive and dextramer-negative fractions. V was cut back by 7 bases and J by 6 bases, leaving a gap of 4 bases between them. According to the germline V gene (reference sequence), CDR1 reads DFQATT and CDR2 reads SNEGSKA. The CDR3 spans 9 residues, from the cysteine through the phenylalanine. Here the CDR3 DNA is all that survives: 27 bases in frame from base 1.

The chain employs TRBV20-1 and TRBJ2-1; the D gene identity is not certain. The material sequenced was CD4+ T cells sorted from PBMCs, taken 15 days after the yellow fever booster vaccination. This clonotype was obtained from a young man who received the YFV17D yellow fever vaccine. The DNA sequence reads TGCAGTGTTTCCAATGAGCAGTTCTTC. Translated, this gives CSVSNEQFF.